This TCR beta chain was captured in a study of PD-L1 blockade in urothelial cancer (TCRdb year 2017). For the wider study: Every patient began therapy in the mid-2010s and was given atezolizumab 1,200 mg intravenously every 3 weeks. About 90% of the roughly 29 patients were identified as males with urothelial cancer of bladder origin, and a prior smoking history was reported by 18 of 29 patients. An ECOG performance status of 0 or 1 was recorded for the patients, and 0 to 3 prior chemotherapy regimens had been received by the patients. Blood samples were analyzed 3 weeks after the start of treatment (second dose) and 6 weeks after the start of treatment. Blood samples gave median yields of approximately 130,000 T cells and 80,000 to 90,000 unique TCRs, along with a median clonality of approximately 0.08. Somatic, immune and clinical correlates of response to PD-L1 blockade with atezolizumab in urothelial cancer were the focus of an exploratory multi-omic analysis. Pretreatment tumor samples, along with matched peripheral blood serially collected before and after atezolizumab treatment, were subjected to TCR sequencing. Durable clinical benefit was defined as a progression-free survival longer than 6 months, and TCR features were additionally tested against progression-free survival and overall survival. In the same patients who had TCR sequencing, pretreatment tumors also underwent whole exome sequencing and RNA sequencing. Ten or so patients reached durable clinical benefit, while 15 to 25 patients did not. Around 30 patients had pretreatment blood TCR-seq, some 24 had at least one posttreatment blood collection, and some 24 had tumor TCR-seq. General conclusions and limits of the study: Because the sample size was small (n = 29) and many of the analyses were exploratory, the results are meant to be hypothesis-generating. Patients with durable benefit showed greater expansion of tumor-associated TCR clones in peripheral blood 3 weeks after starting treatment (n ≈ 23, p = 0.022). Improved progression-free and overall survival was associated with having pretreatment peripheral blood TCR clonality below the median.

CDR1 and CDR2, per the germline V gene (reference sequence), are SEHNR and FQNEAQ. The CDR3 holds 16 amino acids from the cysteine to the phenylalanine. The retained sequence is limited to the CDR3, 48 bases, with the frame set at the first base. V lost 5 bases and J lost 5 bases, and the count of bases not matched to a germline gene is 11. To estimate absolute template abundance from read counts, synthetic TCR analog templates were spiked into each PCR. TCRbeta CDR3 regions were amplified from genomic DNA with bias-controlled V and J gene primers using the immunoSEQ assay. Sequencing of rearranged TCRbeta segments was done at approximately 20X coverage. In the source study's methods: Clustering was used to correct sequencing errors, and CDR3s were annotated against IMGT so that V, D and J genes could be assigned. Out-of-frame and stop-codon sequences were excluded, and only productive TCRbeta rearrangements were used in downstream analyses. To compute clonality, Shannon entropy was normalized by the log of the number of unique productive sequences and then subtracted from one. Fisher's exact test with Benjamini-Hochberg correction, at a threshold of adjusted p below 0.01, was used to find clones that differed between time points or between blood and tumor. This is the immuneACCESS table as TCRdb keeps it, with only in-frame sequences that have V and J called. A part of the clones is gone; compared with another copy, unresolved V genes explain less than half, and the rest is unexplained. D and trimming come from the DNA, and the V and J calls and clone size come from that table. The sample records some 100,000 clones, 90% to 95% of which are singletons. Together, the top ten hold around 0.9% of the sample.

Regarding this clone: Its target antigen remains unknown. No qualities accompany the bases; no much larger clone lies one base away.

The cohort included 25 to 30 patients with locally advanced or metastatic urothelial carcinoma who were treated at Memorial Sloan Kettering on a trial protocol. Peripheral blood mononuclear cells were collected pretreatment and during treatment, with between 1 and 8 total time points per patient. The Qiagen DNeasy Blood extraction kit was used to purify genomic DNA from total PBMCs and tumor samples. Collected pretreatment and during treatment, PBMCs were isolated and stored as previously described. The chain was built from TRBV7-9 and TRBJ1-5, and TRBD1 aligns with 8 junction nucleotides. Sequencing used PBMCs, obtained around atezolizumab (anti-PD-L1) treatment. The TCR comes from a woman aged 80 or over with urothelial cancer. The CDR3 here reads CASSMTGEPFHQPQHF. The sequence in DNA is TGTGCCAGCAGCATGACAGGGGAACCCTTTCATCAGCCCCAGCATTTT.